This entry lists 32 T cell receptor beta chains sequenced from one sample in a study of blood T cell repertoires in COVID-19. TCRdb keeps only in-frame clones here, not all; method: immunoSEQ multiplex PCR. The profile covers around 170,000 clones, with about 81% appearing a single time and approximately 15% taken by the ten largest. Sequencing input: peripheral blood. The receptors here all came from a man younger than 45 with active or convalescent COVID-19.

The chain has TRBV14 and TRBJ2-3; 12 bases map to TRBD2. V was pared by 5 bases and J by 6 bases, with 12 bases of the junction left unmatched. Germline assignment: CDR1 SGHDN and CDR2 FVKESK. The length of the CDR3 is 17 residues. Here the CDR3 DNA reads TGTGCCAGCAGCGCCCGACTAGCGGGGGTATATATGGATACGCAGTATTTT. Translation: CASSARLAGVYMDTQYF.

The V call is TRBV24-1, the J call TRBJ2-1, with D uncertain. This CDR3 comprises 12 residues. Germline CDR1 KGHDR, CDR2 SFDVKD. Trimming pared 5 bases from V and 1 base from J, leaving 2 bases between. The CDR3 DNA follows: TGTGCCACCAGTGCTTCCTACAATGAGCAGTTCTTC. Protein product: CATSASYNEQFF.

V usage is TRBV10-1 and J usage is TRBJ2-4; 10 positions match TRBD1. V dropped 9 bases and J dropped 0; count of bases not matched to a gene: 20. Germline V gives CDR1 WNHNN, CDR2 SYGVQD (reference sequence). The CDR3 is 20 amino acids. Here the CDR3 DNA reads TGCGCCAGATACCGGGGACAGGGGCAAGGGAGGGGACTAGCCAAAAACATTCAGTACTTC. This translates into CARYRGQGQGRGLAKNIQYF.

This chain joins TRBV12-3 or TRBV12-4 and TRBJ2-7; the match to TRBD1 covers 7 bases. This CDR3 is 13 amino acids long. Trimming took 5 bases from V and 2 from J; bases not matched to a gene: 3. CDR3 coding DNA: TGTGCCAGCAGTATTGGACAGGCCTACGAGCAGTACTTC. Its translation: CASSIGQAYEQYF.

The chain recombines TRBV6-5 with TRBJ2-4; 9 bases are shared with TRBD1. Looked up from germline, CDR1 is MNHEY and CDR2 is SVGAGI. The trim removed 3 bases at V and 5 bases at J, leaving 2 bases unmatched. The CDR3 extends over 14 amino acids. The DNA for the CDR3 is TGTGCCAGCAGTTATCGGACAGGGGAAAACATTCAGTACTTC. The encoded protein is CASSYRTGENIQYF.

The chain is built from TRBV28 and TRBJ2-1; D remains ambiguous. Germline V gene data show CDR1 as MDHEN and CDR2 as SYDVKM. V dropped 7 bases and J dropped 5 bases, with 15 bases sitting between them. The CDR3 extends over 14 amino acids. CDR3 sequence reads: CASTSPLGHNEQFF. In DNA form, the CDR3 reads TGTGCCAGCACCTCTCCTCTGGGCCACAATGAGCAGTTCTTC.

About this clone: The sample holds other DNA sequences that translate to the same CDR3. V gene TRBV6-5 combines with J gene TRBJ1-1; 9 bases are shared with TRBD1. Germline loops: CDR1 MNHEY, CDR2 SVGAGI. Unmatched junction bases numbered 5, after V lost 5 bases and J lost 4 bases. There are 14 residues in the CDR3. The CDR3 region has the DNA TGTGCCAGCAGTAGCGGACAGGGGAGCACTGAAGCTTTCTTT. It yields the protein CASSSGQGSTEAFF.

The V call is TRBV6-2 or TRBV6-3, the J call TRBJ2-3; 8 positions match TRBD2. This CDR3 is built from 14 residues. Trimming removed 2 bases from V and 6 bases from J; junction bases left unmatched: 4. The germline V gene has CDR1 MNHEY and CDR2 SVGEGT. Here the CDR3 reads CASSYRLAGDTQYF. CDR3 sequence (DNA): TGTGCCAGCAGTTACCGGCTAGCGGGTGATACGCAGTATTTT.

This rearrangement joins TRBV28 to TRBJ1-1, with a tentative D call TRBD1 (5 bases). The germline V gene has CDR1 MDHEN and CDR2 SYDVKM. The V and J ends lost 0 bases and 4 bases respectively, with 6 bases between them. The CDR3 covers 13 residues. The DNA for the CDR3 is TGTGCCAGCAGTTTATGGGGGGGCACTGAAGCTTTCTTT. Protein: CASSLWGGTEAFF.

The chain uses TRBV19 and TRBJ2-3, with TRBD2 identical over 8 bases. Germline assignment: CDR1 LNHDA and CDR2 SQIVND (reference sequence). Germline trimming cut 8 bases from V and 4 bases from J; bases unmatched to any gene: 11. The CDR3 is 15 amino acids. The CDR3 region has the DNA TGTGCCAGTGCCGTGAGCGGGGGTGGGTCAGATACGCAGTATTTT. Translation gives CASAVSGGGSDTQYF.

CDR3 residues: CASTSQEGAWPQYF. CDR3 coding DNA: TGCGCCAGCACCTCCCAGGAAGGCGCTTGGCCCCAGTACTTC. The chain carries TRBV5-1 and TRBJ2-5; D not certain. The CDR3 length is 14 residues. Trimming removed 6 bases from V and 9 bases from J, with 21 bases in between. Germline V gene lookup returns CDR1 SGHRS and CDR2 YFSETQ.

V and J are TRBV24-1 and TRBJ2-1, with 9 bases matching TRBD2. Germline V gives CDR1 KGHDR, CDR2 SFDVKD. The CDR3 is 14 residues long. The V segment lost 0 bases and the J segment 9 bases; nucleotides outside the gene matches: 2. Here the CDR3 reads CATSDLTSGPEQFF. The CDR3, as DNA: TGTGCCACCAGTGATTTGACTAGCGGGCCTGAGCAGTTCTTC.

The chain couples TRBV13 to TRBJ2-1; 10 bases line up with TRBD2. Per the germline V gene, CDR1 is PRHDT and CDR2 is FYEKMQ (reference sequence). The ends lost 1 base at V and 8 bases at J; junction bases unmatched: 11. CDR3 length: 17 residues. This chain's CDR3 is CASSLALAGVGVDEQFF. The CDR3, as DNA: TGTGCCAGCAGCTTAGCCCTAGCGGGAGTCGGCGTCGATGAGCAGTTCTTC.

The chain has TRBV11-2 and TRBJ1-1; the D gene is possibly TRBD1 (6 bases). The germline CDR1 and CDR2 sequences are SGHAT and FQNNGV. CDR3 length equals 13 residues. V lost 11 bases and J 1 base, leaving 14 bases between the germline ends. DNA of the CDR3: TGTGCCGTTAGTGGGGGCGGGAACACTGAAGCTTTCTTT. Translating gives CAVSGGGNTEAFF.

J is TRBJ1-4 and V is TRBV5-6, with TRBD1 as a possible D gene (5 bases). The CDR3 consists of 12 residues. Trimming took 4 bases from V and 10 from J, leaving 11 bases between them. Germline V gene data show CDR1 as SGHDT and CDR2 as YYEEEE. The CDR3 loop reads CASSGGVGKLFF. CDR3 DNA sequence: TGTGCCAGCAGCGGGGGGGTTGGAAAACTGTTTTTT.

This chain links TRBV7-2 with TRBJ2-7, with TRBD2 as a possible D gene (5 bases). Trimming cost V 1 base and J 4 bases, with 20 bases left between them. CDR1 SGHTA and CDR2 FQGNSA come from the germline V gene. The CDR3 is made up of 17 amino acids. The CDR3 DNA sequence: TGTGCCAGCAGCTTAGGACTATCCACGTATCCCCGGTACGAGCAGTACTTC. Residues: CASSLGLSTYPRYEQYF.

This clone was detected a few times. The V call is TRBV19, the J call TRBJ2-2; tentative D call: TRBD2 (7 bases). The CDR3 is made up of 16 amino acids. The ends were cut back, 6 bases at V and 4 bases at J, with 18 bases in the middle. Germline loops: CDR1 LNHDA, CDR2 SQIVND (reference sequence). The CDR3 DNA sequence: TGTGCCAGTAGCACCCCTGGGGGGGCGGGCACCGGGGAGCTGTTTTTT. This translates into CASSTPGGAGTGELFF.

The chain joins TRBV7-9 to TRBJ2-5; maybe TRBD1 (5 bases). Trimming cost V 0 bases and J 9 bases, with 14 bases left between them. Germline V gene lookup returns CDR1 SEHNR and CDR2 FQNEAQ (reference sequence). The CDR3 extends over 14 amino acids. The CDR3 DNA follows: TGTGCCAGCAGCTTAGCGGCAGGGTTTGATCCCCAGTACTTC. Its translation: CASSLAAGFDPQYF.

The V and J genes are TRBV5-1 and TRBJ2-5, with TRBD1 matching 7 bases. The length of the CDR3 is 13 residues. With V trimmed by 1 base and J by 4 bases, 1 base remained unmatched. Germline V gene lookup returns CDR1 SGHRS and CDR2 YFSETQ. The CDR3 DNA reads TGCGCCAGCAGCTTGTGGGACAGAGAGACCCAGTACTTC. Amino acids: CASSLWDRETQYF.

J is TRBJ2-4 and V is TRBV24-1, with 12 bases matching TRBD2. Germline V lookup: CDR1 KGHDR, CDR2 SFDVKD. Losses at the gene ends were 3 bases for V and 0 bases for J; bases not matched to a gene: 11. The length of the CDR3 is 20 residues. CDR3 DNA: TGTGCCACCAGTGATGGTCGGCTAGCGGGAGGGCCTCTAGCCAAAAACATTCAGTACTTC. Its protein is CATSDGRLAGGPLAKNIQYF.

This chain links TRBV11-2 with TRBJ1-1; 7 positions agree with TRBD1. The junction had 17 bases not matched to a gene; V was cut back by 8 bases and J by 2 bases. Germline assignment: CDR1 SGHAT and CDR2 FQNNGV. This CDR3 has 17 amino acids. In DNA form, the CDR3 reads TGTGCCAGCGTGATTTACGGGACAGACGGGCCCAACACTGAAGCTTTCTTT. Its protein product is CASVIYGTDGPNTEAFF.

The genes are TRBV4-3 and TRBJ2-1, with TRBD1 matching over 9 bases. CDR1 is LGHNA and CDR2 is YSLEER in the germline V gene. Losses at the gene ends were 3 bases for V and 8 bases for J; bases not matched to a gene: 17. The CDR3 runs 18 residues. The CDR3 spells CASSHPFPGDRAIDEQFF. The CDR3 region has the DNA TGCGCCAGCAGCCACCCCTTCCCTGGGGACAGGGCTATCGATGAGCAGTTCTTC.

The J gene is TRBJ1-2, the V gene TRBV5-6; the D is unclear. Per the germline V gene, CDR1 is SGHDT and CDR2 is YYEEEE. The CDR3 runs to 15 residues. Trimming stripped 0 bases from V and 7 bases from J, with 16 bases between. CDR3 DNA sequence: TGTGCCAGCAGCTTGGAAGCCAGGCTCTCTTCTGGCTACACCTTC. Amino acid sequence: CASSLEARLSSGYTF.

This chain connects TRBV7-2 to TRBJ2-7, with 10 bases aligning to TRBD2. The CDR3 sequence is 15 residues long. After removal of 5 bases from V and 4 bases from J, the junction contained 8 bases not matched to a gene. Germline V gene data show CDR1 as SGHTA and CDR2 as FQGNSA. CDR3 residues: CASSPQASGSYEQYF. The CDR3 region has the DNA TGTGCCAGCAGCCCCCAGGCTAGCGGGAGTTACGAGCAGTACTTC.

The rearrangement uses TRBV30 and TRBJ1-6, with D hard to call. V shed 1 base and J shed 3 bases, with 13 bases lying between them. CDR3 size: 16 residues. Looked up from germline, CDR1 is GTSNPN and CDR2 is SVGIG (reference sequence). The CDR3 spells CAWSAGMGGYNSPLHF. CDR3 in DNA: TGTGCCTGGAGTGCTGGGATGGGAGGCTATAATTCACCCCTCCACTTT. Complete variable domain (other parts from reference TRBV30 and TRBJ1-6): SQTIHQWPATLVQPVGSPLSLECTVEGTSNPNLYWYRQAAGRGLQLLFYSVGIGQISSEVPQNLSASRPQDRQFILSSKKLLLSDSGFYLCAWSAGMGGYNSPLHFGNGTRLTVT.

The chain couples TRBV19 to TRBJ2-2; 10 nucleotides match TRBD1. Trimming took 7 bases from V and 4 from J; bases not matched to a gene: 6. The CDR3 has 15 residues. Germline V gene lookup returns CDR1 LNHDA and CDR2 SQIVND (reference sequence). The CDR3 sequence is CASNLGQGSTGELFF. The CDR3 coding sequence is TGTGCCAGTAACCTGGGACAGGGGTCCACCGGGGAGCTGTTTTTT.

This rearrangement joins TRBV11-2 to TRBJ2-3; 7 bases fit TRBD1. The junction had 7 bases not matched to a gene; V was cut back by 0 bases and J by 4 bases. Germline lookup yields CDR1 SGHAT and CDR2 FQNNGV. The length of the CDR3 is 16 residues. The CDR3 DNA sequence: TGTGCCAGCAGCTTAGATTTAGGTCAGGGGGCAGATACGCAGTATTTT. This sequence encodes CASSLDLGQGADTQYF. Complete variable domain (other parts from reference TRBV11-2 and TRBJ2-3): EAGVAQSPRYKIIEKRQSVAFWCNPISGHATLYWYQQILGQGPKLLIQFQNNGVVDDSQLPKDRFSAERLKGVDSTLKIQPAKLEDSAVYLCASSLDLGQGADTQYFGPGTRLTVL.

This clone was recorded a few times. This chain uses TRBV29-1 with TRBJ1-1; no firm D call. V gave up 6 bases and J gave up 2 bases, with 19 bases separating them. The CDR3 has 15 residues. CDR1 and CDR2 (germline): SQVTM, ANQGSEA. The CDR3 DNA is TGCAGCGTAGGACTCATGGCGGTTGAAAACACTGAAGCTTTCTTT. It encodes CSVGLMAVENTEAFF. Full variable domain (missing parts from reference TRBV29-1 and TRBJ1-1): SAVISQKPSRDICQRGTSLTIQCQVDSQVTMMFWYRQQPGQSLTLIATANQGSEATYESGFVIDKFPISRPNLTFSTLTVSNMSPEDSSIYLCSVGLMAVENTEAFFGQGTRLTVV.

This rearrangement joins TRBV13 to TRBJ1-4; 8 bases are shared with TRBD1. The V gene end was trimmed by 5 bases and the J gene end by 6 bases; junction bases not matched to a gene: 8. CDR1 and CDR2 (germline): PRHDT, FYEKMQ (reference sequence). CDR3 length equals 15 residues. The CDR3 DNA follows: TGTGCCAGCAGCGGACAGGGACACAATTATGAAAAACTGTTTTTT. Translation: CASSGQGHNYEKLFF.

V and J are TRBV24-1 and TRBJ2-1; tentative D call: TRBD2 (5 bases). Germline V CDR1 and CDR2: KGHDR, SFDVKD. This CDR3 comprises 13 residues. Trimming stripped 3 bases from V and 4 bases from J, with 6 bases between. CDR3 nucleotides: TGTGCCACCAGTGATCGACTATACAATGAGCAGTTCTTC. Its translation: CATSDRLYNEQFF.

The table lists this clone with a few counts. The V and J genes are TRBV5-5 and TRBJ2-2; 7 nucleotides match TRBD1. Trimming cost V 3 bases and J 7 bases; bases outside gene matches: 6. The CDR3 consists of 14 residues. Germline V CDR1 and CDR2: SGHKS, YYEKEE (reference sequence). The CDR3 sequence: CASSYGTDNGELFF. The CDR3 region has the DNA TGTGCCAGCAGCTATGGGACAGACAACGGGGAGCTGTTTTTT.

The chain uses TRBV4-1 and TRBJ1-1, with 9 bases fitting TRBD1. The ends lost 3 bases at V and 1 base at J; junction bases unmatched: 3. Germline CDR1 and CDR2: MGHRA and YSYEKL. This CDR3 contains 15 residues. CDR3 coding DNA: TGCGCCAGCAGCCAGGGGACAGGGACGAACACTGAAGCTTTCTTT. It codes for CASSQGTGTNTEAFF.